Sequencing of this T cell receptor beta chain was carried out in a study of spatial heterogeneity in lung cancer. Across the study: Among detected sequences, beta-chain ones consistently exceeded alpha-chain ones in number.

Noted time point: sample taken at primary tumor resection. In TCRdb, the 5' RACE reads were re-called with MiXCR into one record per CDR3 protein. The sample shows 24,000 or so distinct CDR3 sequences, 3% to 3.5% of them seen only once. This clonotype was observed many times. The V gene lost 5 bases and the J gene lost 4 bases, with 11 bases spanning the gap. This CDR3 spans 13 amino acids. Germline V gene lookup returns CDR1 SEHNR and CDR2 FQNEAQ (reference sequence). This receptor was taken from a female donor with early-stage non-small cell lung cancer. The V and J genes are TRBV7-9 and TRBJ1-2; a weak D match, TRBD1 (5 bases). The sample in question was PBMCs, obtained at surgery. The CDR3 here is CASSRQGSYGYTF. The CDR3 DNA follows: TGTGCCAGCAGCCGTCAGGGTTCCTATGGCTACACCTTC.